The rows below give T cell receptor beta chains drawn from one sample of a study of read filtering for tumor transcriptome and immune sequencing. TCRdb reanalysed the reads using MiXCR and keeps one entry per CDR3 protein. The sample carries 50,000 to 65,000 distinct CDR3 sequences, about 12% recorded once. Input material: a population of CD138-negative cells sorted from bone marrow. Receptors were obtained from a donor over 35 with multiple myeloma. Both conserved end residues are part of each CDR3.

CDR3 length	V gene	J gene	CDR3 protein
18	TRBV7-6	TRBJ1-5	CASSLARGPGMSNQPQHF
16	TRBV6-5	TRBJ2-1	CASSYSGLAESDEQFF
11	TRBV30	TRBJ1-2	CAWSMRVGYTF
16	TRBV7-9	TRBJ2-2	CASSQGQIKTTGELFF
13	TRBV12-3/TRBV12-4	TRBJ1-2	CASSLRGPSGYTF
14	TRBV11-1	TRBJ2-7	CASKGTLGGREQYF
15	TRBV7-9	TRBJ2-7	CASSEENSPLYEQYF
15	TRBV30	TRBJ1-5	CAWSRDRAGNQPQHF
12	TRBV29-1	TRBJ1-5	CSVAWSNQPQHF
13	TRBV18	TRBJ1-1	CASLDVLGTEAFF
13	TRBV24-1	TRBJ1-1	CATSDWTYTEAFF
14	TRBV5-8	TRBJ1-2	CASRSDRGSYGYTF
16	TRBV7-2	TRBJ2-2	CASSRPGTGVTGELFF
14	TRBV11-2	TRBJ2-3	CASNRRRGTDTQYF
14	TRBV6-2/TRBV6-3	TRBJ2-5	CASTPNRGSETQYF
13	TRBV19	TRBJ1-1	CASTQRATTEAFF
13	TRBV28	TRBJ1-1	CASIPGSNTEAFF
13	TRBV5-1	TRBJ1-1	CASSRALPDEAFF
13	TRBV30	TRBJ1-2	CAWSKQGFAGYTF
13	TRBV6-5	TRBJ2-4	CASYRQGANIQYF
14	TRBV7-9	TRBJ2-3	CASSPGLPTDTQYF
15	TRBV5-1	TRBJ1-4	CASSPVDREGEKLFF
14	TRBV5-1	TRBJ2-7	CASSPDRVSYEQYF
16	TRBV4-1	TRBJ2-5	CASSRRSGTGQETQYF
18	TRBV5-5	TRBJ2-1	CASSLELGARSSYNEQFF
15	TRBV5-1	TRBJ1-5	CASSLEGFRNQPQHF
15	TRBV5-1	TRBJ2-1	CASSLVPGGYNEQFF
14	TRBV6-1	TRBJ1-4	CASSSRQGDDKLFF
14	TRBV20-1	TRBJ2-5	CSARGVRGVETQYF
16	TRBV5-1	TRBJ1-5	CASSLGAGNSNQPQHF
16	TRBV3-1	TRBJ2-3	CASSQTVTSVTDTQYF
15	TRBV28	TRBJ2-1	CASSWETLGFREQFF
15	TRBV7-3	TRBJ2-3	CASSSTSGDTDTQYF
12	TRBV21-1	TRBJ2-5	CASSKVAETQYF
16	TRBV14	TRBJ1-1	CASSQPSGQGGAEAFF
14	TRBV2	TRBJ1-4	CASSDWDRNEKLFF
17	TRBV5-6	TRBJ1-2	CASSFPTSSQGGHGYTF
13	TRBV4-2	TRBJ1-1	CASSQARNTEAFF
17	TRBV2	TRBJ2-3	CASRLDTGEHSTDTQYF
14	TRBV12-3/TRBV12-4	TRBJ2-2	CASSLTANTGELFF
13	TRBV20-1	TRBJ1-5	CSAMGFRNQPQHF
15	TRBV5-1	TRBJ1-1	CASSQSGGMNTEAFF
14	TRBV20-1	TRBJ2-1	CSARDFGGWDEQFF
15	TRBV12-3/TRBV12-4	TRBJ1-4	CASSFTTGGEEKLFF